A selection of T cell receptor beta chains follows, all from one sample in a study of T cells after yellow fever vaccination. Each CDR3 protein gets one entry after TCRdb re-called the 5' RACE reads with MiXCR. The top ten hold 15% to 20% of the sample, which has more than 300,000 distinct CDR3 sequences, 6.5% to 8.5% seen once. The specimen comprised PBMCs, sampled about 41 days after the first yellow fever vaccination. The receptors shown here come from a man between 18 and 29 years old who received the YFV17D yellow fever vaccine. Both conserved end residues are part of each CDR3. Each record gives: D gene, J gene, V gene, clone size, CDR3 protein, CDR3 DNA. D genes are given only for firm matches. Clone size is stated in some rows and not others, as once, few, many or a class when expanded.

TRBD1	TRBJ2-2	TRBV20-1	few	CSASSTGGWTGELFF	TGCAGTGCTAGCTCGACAGGGGGGTGGACCGGGGAGCTGTTTTTT
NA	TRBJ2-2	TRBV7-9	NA	CASSQGAQELFF	TGTGCCAGCAGTCAAGGGGCACAGGAGCTGTTTTTT
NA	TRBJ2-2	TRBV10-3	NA	CAIQNSNTGELFF	TGTGCCATCCAAAACTCGAACACCGGGGAGCTGTTTTTT
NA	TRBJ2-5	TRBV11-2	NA	CASSFSTGETQYF	TGTGCCAGCAGCTTCTCCACAGGAGAGACCCAGTACTTC
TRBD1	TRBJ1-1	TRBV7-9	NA	CASSSRQGAYTEAFF	TGTGCCAGCAGCTCCCGTCAGGGGGCGTATACTGAAGCTTTCTTT
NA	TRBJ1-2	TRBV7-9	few	CASSDQGRNYGYTF	TGTGCCAGCAGCGACCAGGGTAGGAACTATGGCTACACCTTC
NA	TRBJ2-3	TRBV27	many	CASSPIGGSTDTQYF	TGTGCCAGCAGTCCCATTGGGGGGAGCACAGATACGCAGTATTTT
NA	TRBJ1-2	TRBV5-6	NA	CASSRQPLYGYTF	TGTGCCAGCAGCCGACAGCCTCTCTATGGCTACACCTTC
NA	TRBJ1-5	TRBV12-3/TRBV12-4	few	CASSFSAPNQPQHF	TGTGCCAGCAGTTTTAGCGCGCCAAATCAGCCCCAGCATTTT
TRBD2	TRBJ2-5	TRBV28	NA	CASSGPGLEETQYF	TGTGCCAGCAGTGGCCCGGGACTAGAAGAGACCCAGTACTTC
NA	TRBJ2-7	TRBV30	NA	CAWSRTETYEQYF	TGTGCCTGGAGTAGGACAGAGACCTACGAGCAGTACTTC
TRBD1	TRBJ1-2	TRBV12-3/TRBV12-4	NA	CASSLVDREGYTF	TGTGCCAGCAGTTTAGTAGACAGGGAAGGCTACACCTTC
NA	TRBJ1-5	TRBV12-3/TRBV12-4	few	CASSLGRVWAGQPQHF	TGTGCCAGCAGCCTAGGACGGGTTTGGGCGGGTCAGCCCCAGCATTTT
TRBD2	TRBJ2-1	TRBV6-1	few	CASRTLAGGRSNEQFF	TGTGCCAGCAGGACTCTAGCGGGGGGGCGGTCGAATGAGCAGTTCTTC
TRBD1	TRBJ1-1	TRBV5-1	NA	CASSPNTGVTEAFF	TGCGCCAGCAGCCCAAATACAGGGGTCACTGAAGCTTTCTTT
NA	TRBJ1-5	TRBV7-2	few	CASSSRGYSNQPQHF	TGTGCCAGCAGCTCCCGGGGCTATAGCAATCAGCCCCAGCATTTT
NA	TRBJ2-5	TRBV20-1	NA	CSARPNQETQYF	TGCAGTGCTAGACCCAATCAAGAGACCCAGTACTTC
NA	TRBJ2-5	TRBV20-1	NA	CSAREGTTVPAQYF	TGCAGTGCTAGAGAGGGGACCACGGTCCCGGCCCAGTACTTC
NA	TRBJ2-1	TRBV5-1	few	CASRWGATPGEQFF	TGCGCCAGCAGGTGGGGGGCCACCCCGGGTGAGCAGTTCTTC
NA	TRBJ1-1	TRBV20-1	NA	CSARVWTPPEAFF	TGCAGTGCTAGAGTTTGGACCCCCCCTGAAGCTTTCTTT
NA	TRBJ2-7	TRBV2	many	CASSEPGRSYEQYF	TGTGCCAGCAGTGAACCCGGCCGGTCCTACGAGCAGTACTTC
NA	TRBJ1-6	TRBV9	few	CASIPPLHF	TGTGCCAGCATTCCCCCCCTCCACTTT
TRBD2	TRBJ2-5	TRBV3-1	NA	CASSQRGLAAAQYF	TGTGCCAGCAGCCAACGGGGACTAGCGGCGGCCCAGTACTTC
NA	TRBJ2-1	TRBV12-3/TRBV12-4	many	CASSQNYNEQFF	TGTGCCAGCAGTCAAAATTACAATGAGCAGTTCTTC
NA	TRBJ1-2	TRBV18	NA	CASSPQDRTGYTF	TGTGCCAGCTCACCACAAGACAGAACTGGCTACACCTTC
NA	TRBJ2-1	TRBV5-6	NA	CASSPEGDSYNEQFF	TGTGCCAGCAGCCCGGAGGGGGACTCCTACAATGAGCAGTTCTTC
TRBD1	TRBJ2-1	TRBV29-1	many	CSVEGGGSSYNEQFF	TGCAGCGTTGAAGGAGGGGGCAGCTCCTACAATGAGCAGTTCTTC
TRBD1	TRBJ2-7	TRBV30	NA	CASGTVYEQYF	TGTGCCAGTGGGACAGTCTACGAGCAGTACTTC
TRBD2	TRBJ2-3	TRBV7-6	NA	CASSPGTTPLPDTQYF	TGTGCCAGCAGCCCTGGGACTACCCCCCTTCCGGATACGCAGTATTTT
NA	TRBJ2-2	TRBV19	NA	CASGVLYGAGTGELFF	TGTGCCAGCGGGGTCCTTTACGGGGCCGGCACCGGGGAGCTGTTTTTT
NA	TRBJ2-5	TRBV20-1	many	CSASQGMETQYF	TGCAGTGCTAGCCAGGGGATGGAGACCCAGTACTTC
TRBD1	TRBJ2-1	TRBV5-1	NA	CASSFMDRARDEQFF	TGCGCCAGCAGCTTTATGGACAGGGCGAGGGATGAGCAGTTCTTC